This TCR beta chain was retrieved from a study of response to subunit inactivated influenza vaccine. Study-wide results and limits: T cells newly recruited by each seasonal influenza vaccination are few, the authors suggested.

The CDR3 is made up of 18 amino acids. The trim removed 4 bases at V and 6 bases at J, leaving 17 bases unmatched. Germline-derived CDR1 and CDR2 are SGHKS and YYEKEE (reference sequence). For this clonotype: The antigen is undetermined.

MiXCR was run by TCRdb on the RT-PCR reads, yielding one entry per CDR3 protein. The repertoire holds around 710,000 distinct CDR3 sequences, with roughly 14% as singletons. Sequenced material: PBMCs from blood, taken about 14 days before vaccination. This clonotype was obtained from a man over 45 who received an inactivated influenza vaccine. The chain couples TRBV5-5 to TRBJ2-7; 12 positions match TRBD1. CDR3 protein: CASSPFGGQGAPSREQYF. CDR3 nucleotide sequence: TGTGCCAGCAGCCCATTCGGGGGACAGGGGGCGCCTTCCCGCGAGCAGTACTTC. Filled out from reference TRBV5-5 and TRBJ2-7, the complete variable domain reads DAGVTQSPTHLIKTRGQQVTLRCSPISGHKSVSWYQQVLGQGPQFIFQYYEKEERGRGNFPDRFSARQFPNYSSELNVNALLLGDSALYLCASSPFGGQGAPSREQYFGPGTRLTVT.